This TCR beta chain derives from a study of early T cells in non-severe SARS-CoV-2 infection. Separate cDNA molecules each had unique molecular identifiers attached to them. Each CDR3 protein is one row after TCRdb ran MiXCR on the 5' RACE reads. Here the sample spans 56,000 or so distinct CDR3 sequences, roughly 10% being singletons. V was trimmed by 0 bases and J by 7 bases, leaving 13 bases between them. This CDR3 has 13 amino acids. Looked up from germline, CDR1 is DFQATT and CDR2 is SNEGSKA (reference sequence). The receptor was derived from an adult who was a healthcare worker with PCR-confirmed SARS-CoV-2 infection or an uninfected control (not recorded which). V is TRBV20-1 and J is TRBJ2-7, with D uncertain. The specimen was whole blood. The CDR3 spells CSAREELGREQYF. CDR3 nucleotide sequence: TGCAGTGCTAGAGAGGAGCTAGGCAGGGAGCAGTACTTC.